These 10 T cell receptor beta chains were sequenced from one sample in a study of radiotherapy plus CTLA-4 blockade in lung cancer. This table comes from immunoSEQ multiplex PCR, and its TCRdb copy is limited to in-frame clones, with some not included. Of 80,000 or so clones listed, 60% to 85% were seen once; the top ten hold approximately 22%. The specimen comprised peripheral blood, sampled from a patient treated with radiotherapy plus ipilimumab. The receptors originated from a human donor with non-small cell lung cancer whose response to radiotherapy plus ipilimumab could not be evaluated. Some clones in this sample may be carry-over from other donors' samples.

The chain recombines TRBV5-4 with TRBJ2-5; D possibly corresponds to TRBD2 (7 bases). The germline CDR1 and CDR2 sequences are SGHNT and YYREEE (reference sequence). V lost 4 bases, J lost 2 bases, and 15 bases lay in between. The CDR3 is 15 residues long. The DNA of the CDR3 is TGTGCCAGCAGCCAGGAGGGGGGGGAGCAAGAGACCCAGTACTTC. Amino acids: CASSQEGGEQETQYF. Full variable domain (outside the CDR3, taken from reference TRBV5-4 and TRBJ2-5): ETGVTQSPTHLIKTRGQQVTLRCSSQSGHNTVSWYQQALGQGPQFIFQYYREEENGRGNFPPRFSGLQFPNYSSELNVNALELDDSALYLCASSQEGGEQETQYFGPGTRLLVL.

The chain joins TRBV7-9 to TRBJ1-6; 7 nucleotides align to TRBD1. V shed 5 bases and J 0 bases; nucleotides not matched to a gene: 4. The CDR3 covers 16 residues. Per the germline V gene, CDR1 is SEHNR and CDR2 is FQNEAQ (reference sequence). The CDR3 loop reads CASSPQGVSYNSPLHF. CDR3 in DNA: TGTGCCAGCAGCCCCCAGGGGGTCTCCTATAATTCACCCCTCCACTTT. Looking up the rest from reference TRBV7-9 and TRBJ1-6 gives the full variable domain: DTGVSQNPRHKITKRGQNVTFRCDPISEHNRLYWYRQTLGQGPEFLTYFQNEAQLEKSRLLSDRFSAERPKGSFSTLEIQRTEQGDSAMYLCASSPQGVSYNSPLHFGNGTRLTVT.

V usage is TRBV28 and J usage is TRBJ1-2; TRBD1 aligns across 7 bases. With V trimmed by 6 bases and J by 4 bases, 8 bases remained unmatched. This CDR3 is built from 14 residues. Germline CDR1 MDHEN, CDR2 SYDVKM. The CDR3 region is CASRPTGESYGYTF. CDR3 in DNA: TGTGCCAGCAGGCCAACAGGGGAAAGCTATGGCTACACCTTC.

The V and J genes are TRBV5-1 and TRBJ2-1, with a tentative D call TRBD2 (7 bases). Trimming shortened V by 4 bases and J by 10 bases, and 24 bases separated the two germline ends. Per germline, CDR1 SGHRS and CDR2 YFSETQ. The CDR3 sequence is 16 residues long. The CDR3 nucleotides are TGCGCCAGCAGCCTGGAGGGGGGGGCCTCCCCCCGGGAGCAGTTCTTC. It translates to CASSLEGGASPREQFF.

DNA for the CDR3: TGTGCCAGCAGCCAAGGAAACAGGCCCCCCTACGAGCAGTACTTC. Its translation is CASSQGNRPPYEQYF. V gene TRBV14 combines with J gene TRBJ2-7, with D perhaps matching TRBD1 (5 bases). From germline, CDR1 is SGHDN and CDR2 FVKESK. Trimming removed 1 base from V and 2 bases from J, with 12 bases in between. This CDR3 contains 15 residues.

V is TRBV4-1 and J is TRBJ1-3; D not resolved. The V gene's germline CDR1 is MGHRA and CDR2 YSYEKL. CDR3 length: 15 amino acids. The ends were cut back, 0 bases at V and 4 bases at J, with 10 bases in the middle. The CDR3 spells CASSQERASGNTIYF. CDR3 coding DNA: TGCGCCAGCAGCCAAGAGCGAGCGTCCGGAAACACCATATATTTT.

This chain joins TRBV28 and TRBJ1-2, with a weak D call TRBD1 (5 bases). The CDR3 is made up of 15 amino acids. Trimming took 6 bases from V and 7 from J, leaving 21 bases between them. Germline V CDR1 and CDR2: MDHEN, SYDVKM. This CDR3 is CASSLEDGGRSGYTF. The CDR3 DNA sequence: TGTGCCAGCAGCCTTGAAGACGGGGGAAGGTCTGGCTACACCTTC.

This clone was observed a handful of times. The J gene is TRBJ1-1, the V gene TRBV28; 7 bases match TRBD1. CDR3 length equals 15 residues. The ends lost 6 bases at V and 10 bases at J; junction bases unmatched: 17. The germline V gene encodes CDR1 MDHEN and CDR2 SYDVKM. The CDR3, as DNA: TGTGCCAGCAGGGGAGGACAGGCGACTTTCTTGGGAGCTTTCTTT. It codes for CASRGGQATFLGAFF.

The chain joins TRBV5-4 to TRBJ2-7, with D possibly matching TRBD1 (5 bases). CDR1 and CDR2 from the germline V gene are SGHNT and YYREEE (reference sequence). Trimming stripped 1 base from V and 2 bases from J, with 7 bases between. The CDR3 is made up of 13 amino acids. The CDR3: CASSLQGAYEQYF. CDR3 bases: TGTGCCAGCAGCTTGCAAGGGGCCTACGAGCAGTACTTC.

V and J are TRBV5-4 and TRBJ2-7; the D gene is possibly TRBD2 (5 bases). Germline values: CDR1 SGHNT, CDR2 YYREEE (reference sequence). Trimming left V 4 bases short and J 0 bases short, with 14 bases between. The CDR3 is made up of 15 amino acids. This chain's CDR3 is CASSLDSPSSYEQYF. Here the CDR3 DNA reads TGTGCCAGCAGCCTGGACTCTCCGAGCTCCTACGAGCAGTACTTC. The full variable domain, in which reference TRBV5-4 and TRBJ2-7 provide the parts outside the CDR3, is ETGVTQSPTHLIKTRGQQVTLRCSSQSGHNTVSWYQQALGQGPQFIFQYYREEENGRGNFPPRFSGLQFPNYSSELNVNALELDDSALYLCASSLDSPSSYEQYFGPGTRLTVT.